These 27 T cell receptor beta chains came from one sample sequenced in a study of T-cell reconstitution after alpha-beta-depleted transplantation in children. For TCRbeta, the library was prepared with unique molecular identifiers. TCRdb itself ran the PCR reads through MiXCR, one entry per CDR3 protein. The table records approximately 340,000 distinct CDR3 sequences, 10% to 13% of them present only once. The specimen comprised PBMCs from the stem cell graft donor, sampled from the stem cell graft. These TCRs come from a human donor who donated a stem cell graft to a child with acute lymphoblastic leukemia.

This clonotype turned up a few times. The gene calls are TRBV16 and TRBJ2-7; tentatively, D is TRBD2 (6 bases). V gave up 4 bases and J gave up 0 bases, with 25 bases separating them. This CDR3 comprises 19 residues. Germline CDR1 reads KGHSY; CDR2 reads FQNENV. CDR3 DNA sequence: TGTGCCAGCAGCCCCAATCGGGGACGGGAGTTCACGAGCTCCTACGAGCAGTACTTC. Its translation is CASSPNRGREFTSSYEQYF.

V and J are TRBV6-7 and TRBJ2-1, with TRBD1 matching over 12 bases. TRBV6-7 falls under the ORF class, with uncertain function. The CDR3 runs 21 residues. CDR3 sequence reads: CGASYFRGQGAAPSSYNEQFF. The CDR3 bases are TGTGGGGCCAGTTATTTTAGGGGACAGGGGGCTGCACCTAGCTCCTACAATGAGCAGTTCTTC.

V gene TRBV7-6 combines with J gene TRBJ2-2, with D uncertain. V lost 1 base to trimming and J lost 6 bases, with 15 bases between them. The CDR3 length is 16 residues. Germline V gives CDR1 SGHVS, CDR2 FNYEAQ. CDR3 DNA sequence: TGTGCCAGCAGCTTAGGGAACGGCTTGGGGTCCGGGGAGCTGTTTTTT. Its translation is CASSLGNGLGSGELFF.

This clonotype came up many times. The chain joins TRBV4-3 to TRBJ2-1; 9 bases map to TRBD2. Germline V gene sequence: CDR1 LGHNA, CDR2 YSLEER. There are 17 residues in the CDR3. J gave up 0 bases and V 0 bases, and 3 bases lay outside the gene matches. As DNA, the CDR3 is TGCGCCAGCAGCCAAGAAGTTAGCGGGAGCTCCTACAATGAGCAGTTCTTC. Its protein is CASSQEVSGSSYNEQFF.

This clonotype was seen ten or more times. This chain links TRBV20-1 with TRBJ2-1, with D perhaps TRBD2 (6 bases). The V and J ends lost 0 bases and 7 bases respectively, with 16 bases between them. This CDR3 is 15 amino acids long. Germline V lookup: CDR1 DFQATT, CDR2 SNEGSKA (reference sequence). This chain's CDR3 is CSARDQVGSGNEQFF. The CDR3 DNA is TGCAGTGCTAGAGATCAGGTCGGGAGTGGTAATGAGCAGTTCTTC.

The table lists this clonotype with a few counts. The chain uses TRBV7-2 and TRBJ2-5; D call uncertain. The CDR3 totals 12 residues. With 2 bases removed from V and 6 bases from J, the gap between germline ends came to 7 bases. From germline, CDR1 is SGHTA and CDR2 FQGNSA. CDR3 bases: TGTGCCAGCAGCTTACCTTTAAAGACCCAGTACTTC. This codes for CASSLPLKTQYF.

This clonotype has at least ten counts. The junction differs from germline at one of its ends, possibly a read error. The V call is TRBV12-3 or TRBV12-4, the J call TRBJ2-3; D gene unclear. CDR3 length equals 11 residues. The CDR3 spells CASRRTDTQYF. The CDR3 DNA is TGTGCCAGCAGGCGCACGGATACGCAGTATTTT.

The rearrangement joins TRBV5-1 to TRBJ2-7, with 14 bases lining up with TRBD2. Unmatched junction bases numbered 7, after V lost 5 bases and J lost 6 bases. The CDR3 consists of 15 residues. The germline V gene encodes CDR1 SGHRS and CDR2 YFSETQ. This CDR3 is CASRMTSGRAGEQYF. In DNA form, the CDR3 reads TGCGCCAGCAGAATGACTAGCGGGAGGGCCGGCGAGCAGTACTTC.

The chain uses TRBV7-6 and TRBJ2-5, with 8 bases aligning to TRBD1. Germline CDR1 is SGHVS and CDR2 is FNYEAQ. This CDR3 region has 14 residues. J was trimmed by 5 bases and V by 2 bases; bases with no gene match: 4. In DNA form, the CDR3 reads TGTGCCAGCAGCTTAACAGGGGGAGCCGAGACCCAGTACTTC. Protein sequence: CASSLTGGAETQYF.

This clonotype was recorded only once. The chain employs TRBV19 and TRBJ1-1; D perhaps matches TRBD1 (5 bases). This CDR3 has 14 amino acids. Trimming shortened V by 5 bases and J by 5 bases, and 15 bases separated the two germline ends. Per germline, CDR1 LNHDA and CDR2 SQIVND (reference sequence). The CDR3 nucleotides are TGTGCCAGTAGTCTCCTCGGGGGGGGGACTGAAGCTTTCTTT. As protein: CASSLLGGGTEAFF. The full variable domain, with the rest looked up from reference TRBV19 and TRBJ1-1, is DGGITQSPKYLFRKEGQNVTLSCEQNLNHDAMYWYRQDPGQGLRLIYYSQIVNDFQKGDIAEGYSVSREKKESFPLTVTSAQKNPTAFYLCASSLLGGGTEAFFGQGTRLTVV.

Of note for this clonotype: Germline is not matched at one junction end, which may reflect a read error. This chain links TRBV9 with TRBJ2-3; D might be TRBD1 (5 bases). Germline V gives CDR1 SGDLS, CDR2 YYNGEE. CDR3 size: 15 residues. Here the CDR3 DNA reads TGTGCCGGCAGCGACACACCAGGACACACAGATACGCAGTATTTT. It codes for CAGSDTPGHTDTQYF.

At least ten counts were recorded for this clonotype. The chain links TRBV5-5 to TRBJ2-7; 10 nucleotides match TRBD2. J gave up 1 base and V 0 bases, and 7 bases lay outside the gene matches. Germline V gives CDR1 SGHKS, CDR2 YYEKEE (reference sequence). This CDR3 comprises 17 residues. CDR3 loop: CASSLGPSGRLSYEQYF. The CDR3 DNA reads as TGTGCCAGCAGCTTGGGGCCTAGCGGGAGATTATCCTACGAGCAGTACTTC.

This clonotype was observed at least ten times. The chain couples TRBV28 to TRBJ2-5, with D perhaps being TRBD1 or TRBD2 (5 bases each). This CDR3 is built from 11 residues. CDR1 MDHEN and CDR2 SYDVKM come from the germline V gene. Trimming pared 5 bases from V and 9 bases from J, leaving 10 bases between. The chain's CDR3 is CASSPRGAQYF. The CDR3 region has the DNA TGTGCCAGCAGTCCGAGAGGGGCCCAGTACTTC. Combining the CDR3 with reference TRBV28 and TRBJ2-5 gives the whole variable domain DVKVTQSSRYLVKRTGEKVFLECVQDMDHENMFWYRQDPGLGLRLIYFSYDVKMKEKGDIPEGYSVSREKKERFSLILESASTNQTSMYLCASSPRGAQYFGPGTRLLVL.

This clonotype has more than one count but fewer than ten. The gene calls are TRBV5-5 and TRBJ1-3; D may be TRBD1 (5 bases). The CDR3 loop spans 18 amino acids. Trimming took 4 bases from V and 2 from J, leaving 22 bases between them. In germline, CDR1 is SGHKS, CDR2 YYEKEE (reference sequence). The CDR3 here is CASSVSSYRGWAGNTIYF. The DNA for the CDR3 is TGTGCCAGCAGCGTCAGCTCCTATAGGGGTTGGGCTGGAAACACCATATATTTT.

J is TRBJ1-1 and V is TRBV5-1; TRBD1 is a possible D gene (5 bases). Per germline, CDR1 SGHRS and CDR2 YFSETQ. Trimming took 4 bases from V and 7 from J, leaving 20 bases between them. The CDR3 sequence is 15 residues long. The CDR3 region is CASSPVPTGRIEAFF. DNA for the CDR3: TGCGCCAGCAGCCCTGTCCCCACGGGACGGATTGAAGCTTTCTTT.

The CDR3 region is CASSAGLAGVETQYF. The CDR3 DNA is TGTGCCAGCAGCGCGGGACTAGCGGGAGTTGAGACCCAGTACTTC. The V and J genes are TRBV7-8 and TRBJ2-5; TRBD2 matches at 14 bases. This CDR3 region has 15 residues. Germline CDR1 SGHVS, CDR2 FQNEAQ. J was trimmed by 5 bases and V by 5 bases; bases with no gene match: 4.

This clonotype was seen a few times. The chain combines TRBV5-1 with TRBJ2-7; 7 bases agree with TRBD1. With 0 bases clipped from V and 2 bases from J, the junction kept 5 bases outside the gene matches. This CDR3 region has 15 residues. Germline V gene lookup returns CDR1 SGHRS and CDR2 YFSETQ. The DNA of the CDR3 is TGCGCCAGCAGCTTGGACAGGGGCTCTACCTACGAGCAGTACTTC. It encodes CASSLDRGSTYEQYF.

The CDR3 bases are TGCAGTGCTAGCGGGCTAGCGGGAGTTATGAGTAACTACGAGCAGTACTTC. It codes for CSASGLAGVMSNYEQYF. This chain uses TRBV20-1 with TRBJ2-7, with 10 positions matching TRBD2. V gave up 3 bases and J gave up 3 bases; unmatched junction bases: 14. The V gene's germline CDR1 is DFQATT and CDR2 SNEGSKA (reference sequence). The CDR3 covers 17 residues.

This clonotype was observed many times. The chain is built from TRBV7-3 and TRBJ2-3; D ambiguous. Between the trimmed V and J ends, which lost 4 bases and 6 bases, there was a span of 11 bases. Germline CDR1 and CDR2: SGHTA and FQGTGA. The length of the CDR3 is 13 residues. CDR3 amino acids: CASSSISGDTQYF. CDR3 bases: TGTGCCAGCAGCTCCATTAGTGGGGATACGCAGTATTTT.

The V call is TRBV6-4, the J call TRBJ2-1, with 8 bases identical to TRBD2. J gave up 7 bases and V 6 bases, and 35 bases lay outside the gene matches. Germline-derived CDR1 and CDR2 are MRHNA and SNTAGT. This CDR3 has 23 amino acids. CDR3 in amino acids: CASRGPTNSSEPLSVAGWNEQFF. CDR3 bases: TGTGCCAGCAGAGGACCCACGAACTCGTCAGAGCCGTTGTCGGTAGCGGGATGGAATGAGCAGTTCTTC.

This clonotype was seen repeatedly, ten times or more. The V gene is TRBV7-3, the J gene TRBJ2-5; maybe TRBD1 (7 bases). Germline V CDR1 and CDR2: SGHTA, FQGTGA. V was cut by 3 bases and J by 1 base, with 9 bases left in between. The CDR3 covers 14 residues. The CDR3 nucleotides read TGTGCCAGCAGCTTCCAGGGGGGCCAAGAGACCCAGTACTTC. Protein product: CASSFQGGQETQYF.

There are a few counts of this clonotype. J is TRBJ2-5 and V is TRBV29-1; 8 nucleotides match TRBD1. The CDR3 length is 18 residues. With V trimmed by 4 bases and J by 1 base, 17 bases remained unmatched. Germline CDR1 SQVTM, CDR2 ANQGSEA. The DNA of the CDR3 is TGCAGCGTTGGCCCCCCGGACAGGGCCGCCCGTATCCAAGAGACCCAGTACTTC. Its protein product is CSVGPPDRAARIQETQYF.

The CDR3 coding sequence is TGTGCCAGCAGCGTAGGGATCCAAGAGACCCAGTACTTC. Residues: CASSVGIQETQYF. V usage is TRBV9 and J usage is TRBJ2-5; D ambiguous. Trimming shortened V by 0 bases and J by 1 base, and 4 bases separated the two germline ends. Per the germline V gene, CDR1 is SGDLS and CDR2 is YYNGEE. The CDR3 is made up of 13 amino acids.

For this clonotype: A much larger clone differs by one base, so this may be a read error. This rearrangement joins TRBV7-2 to TRBJ2-7; no firm D call. The CDR3 extends over 15 amino acids. Germline CDR1 SGHTA, CDR2 FQGNSA. The CDR3 sequence: CASSSFSGLAYEQNF. The CDR3 DNA reads TGTGCCAGCAGCTCATTTTCTGGGCTTGCCTACGAGCAGAACTTC.

The sample holds a few counts of this clonotype. V is TRBV7-2 and J is TRBJ2-7; D ambiguous. The CDR3 is 14 amino acids. V lost 8 bases to trimming and J lost 0 bases, with 14 bases between them. Germline V gives CDR1 SGHTA, CDR2 FQGNSA. CDR3 DNA sequence: TGTGCCAGCTCCCTAAAGCGTTACTCCTACGAGCAGTACTTC. Amino acids: CASSLKRYSYEQYF.

This clonotype was counted only a few times. J is TRBJ2-7 and V is TRBV6-1, with D maybe TRBD1 (6 bases). V gave up 5 bases and J gave up 7 bases, with 15 bases separating them. CDR1 is MNHNS and CDR2 is SASEGT in the germline V gene. The CDR3 extends over 13 amino acids. The CDR3 nucleotides read TGTGCCAGCAGTCGCCCTCCCACAGGGGAGCAGTACTTC. This gives the protein CASSRPPTGEQYF.

This clonotype came up many times. The chain uses TRBV4-1 and TRBJ2-5; the match to TRBD1 covers 8 bases. From germline, CDR1 is MGHRA and CDR2 YSYEKL. V shed 4 bases and J 5 bases; nucleotides not matched to a gene: 12. The CDR3 sequence is 16 residues long. The CDR3, as DNA: TGCGCCAGCAGCCTAGGACAGGGAATAGCAATTGAGACCCAGTACTTC. Translation: CASSLGQGIAIETQYF.